This T cell receptor beta chain was sequenced in a study of shared clonotypes between healthy human individuals (dated by TCRdb to the early 2020s). In terms of the full investigation: A few men and two women, aged 18 to 49 years, made up the cohort. Per donor, three plates each were used for CD4 naive and CD4 memory, two for CD8 naive, and one for CD8 memory. The study deeply sequenced blood TCR repertoires of about five healthy adults to estimate repertoire size and the extent of clonotype sharing between individuals. Different laboratories and diverse techniques were used to prepare libraries and sequence TCR repertoires, to increase sequencing depth and limit assay-specific biases. Each donor's leukapheresis produced roughly between about 0.8 and 8.9 billion PBMCs. Results the study describes overall, beyond this receptor: The genetic and exposure-history diversity represented was limited by the small number of donors. Sampling was limited to blood, and TCR repertoires in tissue likely differ from TCR repertoires in blood. Even with the large sequencing depth, rarefaction of the sorted-subset datasets indicated that sequencing was incomplete. Naive subsets generally had larger estimated clonotype richness than memory subsets. Sharing across several donors was observed for about 5% of naive CD4, around 3.5% of naive CD8, over 2% of memory CD4, and 0.4% of memory CD8 clonotypes. Pairwise subsampling indicated that sequencing depth was expected to affect the degree of clonotype sharing among donors. Compared with non-shared clonotypes, clonotypes shared by all four sorted-subset donors had higher generation probabilities.

Donors were healthy HIV-negative adults with no recently reported acute infections or vaccinations. All donors were Caucasian adults living in Nashville, Tennessee, USA. CD4+ T cells were enriched by magnetic negative selection; naive cells were then positively selected on CD45RA, and the negative fraction formed the memory subset. Blood was obtained by leukapheresis, after which PBMCs were separated by Ficoll-Histopaque density gradient centrifugation and cryopreserved in liquid nitrogen vapor phase. Purity and quantity of every magnetically sorted T cell population were checked by analytical flow cytometry. Genomic DNA was isolated from every sorted fraction and measured by UV absorbance on a Nanodrop 2000c. TCR CDR3 regions were amplified from genomic DNA by multiplex PCR using the deep immunoSEQ assay. Genomic DNA extracted from each cell subset was distributed evenly over all wells of several immunoSEQ 96-well plates, and each plate served as one replicate. For sorted subsets, 200 ng of genomic DNA, equivalent to around 31,000 T cell genomes, went into each replicate PCR. The purified libraries were quantified using a Qubit 3.0 fluorometer, sized with a Bioanalyzer 2100, and then quantified again using the KAPA Library Quantification kit. Each immunoSEQ 96-well plate was sequenced on its own single-read 150-cycle Illumina NextSeq 550 flow cell. As for how the authors treated the data: The immunoSEQ output contained only junctional sequences without quality scores, so filtering could not match that applied to full-length reads. Sequences were annotated with PyIR, a Python wrapper for IgBLAST v1.9, using IMGT germline references to assign V/J genes and CDR3. Reads with weak V/J assignments (E-value above 1e-6), missing CDR3, stop codons, out-of-frame junctions, or ambiguous translated residues were removed. V3J clonotypes were defined as sequences sharing an identical inferred V gene, J gene, and CDR3 amino acid sequence. The percentage overlap between two repertoires was calculated by dividing the number of shared unique clonotypes by the size of the smaller repertoire. RTK rarefaction, the Chao1 estimator, and Recon v2.1 estimates of unobserved clonotypes were used to assess repertoire richness. Generation probabilities were computed with OLGA for all TCRbeta clonotypes obtained by the gDNA method from four donors. Drawn from immuneACCESS, this table holds only the in-frame rearrangements with V and J called that TCRdb kept. Clones are partly lost; checked studies trace under half to an unresolved V gene and leave the rest unexplained. D and trimming were read from the DNA, whereas the V and J calls and clone size are those reported in that table. The sample contains over 2 million clones, about nine tenths of them found a single time. The ten largest make up around 0.4% of the sample.

As concerns this clone: Its antigen is currently not known. The sample holds no much larger clone one base away, and base qualities are not on file.

Relative to germline, V is missing 3 bases and J is missing 0 bases, with 6 bases of the junction outside any gene match. CDR1 is given as SGHRS and CDR2 as YFSETQ, both from the germline V gene. Reading from cysteine to phenylalanine, the CDR3 counts 17 amino acids. Of all the DNA, just the CDR3 is kept, 51 bases in frame from base 1. This chain is built from TRBV5-1 and TRBJ2-1; 10 junctional bases match TRBD2. The sequenced sample was naive CD4+ T cells from PBMCs. The intended sense of this specimen's cell subset or site label: CD45RA+ positively selected. The source of this sequence is a man aged 18 to 30 in good health. Some clones in this sample may be carry-over from other donors' samples. For the CDR3, the sequence is CASSSRLAGYSYNEQFF. The DNA reads as follows: TGCGCCAGCAGCTCGCGACTAGCGGGTTACTCCTACAATGAGCAGTTCTTC.